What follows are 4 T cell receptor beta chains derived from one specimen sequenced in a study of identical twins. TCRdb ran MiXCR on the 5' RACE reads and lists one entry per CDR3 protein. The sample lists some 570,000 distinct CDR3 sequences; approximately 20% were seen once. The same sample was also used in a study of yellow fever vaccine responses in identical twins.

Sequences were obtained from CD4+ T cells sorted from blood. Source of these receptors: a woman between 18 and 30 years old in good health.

CDR3 amino acids: CSARVAGTAQETQYF. The CDR3 DNA sequence: TGCAGTGCTAGGGTTGCCGGGACAGCTCAAGAGACCCAGTACTTC. The rearrangement links TRBV20-1 to TRBJ2-5; 7 bases line up with TRBD1. Germline V gene data show CDR1 as DFQATT and CDR2 as SNEGSKA (reference sequence). V trimming: 3 bases; J trimming: 2 bases; junction bases outside the gene matches: 9. The CDR3 consists of 15 residues.

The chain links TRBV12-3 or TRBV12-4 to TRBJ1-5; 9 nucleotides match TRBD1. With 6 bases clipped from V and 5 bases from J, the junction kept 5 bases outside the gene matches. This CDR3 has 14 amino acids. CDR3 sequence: CASRPDRGDQPQHF. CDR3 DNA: TGTGCCAGCAGGCCTGACAGGGGGGATCAGCCCCAGCATTTT.

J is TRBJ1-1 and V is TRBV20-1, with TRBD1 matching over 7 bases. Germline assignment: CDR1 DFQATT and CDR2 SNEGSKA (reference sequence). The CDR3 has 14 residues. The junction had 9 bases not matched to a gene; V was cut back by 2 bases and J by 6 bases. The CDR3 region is CSARNRDSSPEAFF. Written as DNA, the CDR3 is TGCAGTGCTAGAAACCGGGACAGCTCCCCTGAAGCTTTCTTT.

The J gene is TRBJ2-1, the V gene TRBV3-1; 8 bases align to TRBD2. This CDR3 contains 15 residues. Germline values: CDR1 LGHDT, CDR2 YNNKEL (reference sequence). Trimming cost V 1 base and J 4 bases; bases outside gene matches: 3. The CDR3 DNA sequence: TGTGCCAGCAGCCAAGTCCCTAGCGGGTACAATGAGCAGTTCTTC. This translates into CASSQVPSGYNEQFF.